Below are 12 T cell receptor beta chains sequenced from a single sample in a study of blood T cell repertoires in COVID-19. Clones were read by immunoSEQ multiplex PCR, and TCRdb kept only the in-frame ones, dropping some. The sample holds roughly 250,000 clones; approximately 85% are singletons and the top ten take approximately 4.2%. The sequenced sample consisted of PBMCs or T cells enriched from blood (not recorded which). These receptors were obtained from a woman aged 25 to 39 who had recovered from COVID-19.

The chain recombines TRBV6-5 with TRBJ1-6, with D maybe TRBD1 (5 bases). This CDR3 is 13 amino acids long. Germline CDR1 reads MNHEY; CDR2 reads SVGAGI. V lost 7 bases to trimming and J lost 5 bases, with 9 bases between them. The CDR3 DNA reads as TGTGCCAGCAATGCAGGGCATAATTCACCCCTCCACTTT. Protein: CASNAGHNSPLHF.

The chain links TRBV4-1 to TRBJ2-7; D may be TRBD2 (5 bases). This CDR3 contains 15 residues. The V and J ends lost 2 bases and 4 bases respectively, with 15 bases between them. The V gene's germline CDR1 is MGHRA and CDR2 YSYEKL. The CDR3: CASSQNRGFEYEQYF. The CDR3, as DNA: TGCGCCAGCAGCCAAAATCGGGGTTTTGAATACGAGCAGTACTTC.

The chain is built from TRBV30 and TRBJ2-3; tentative D call: TRBD2 (5 bases). Germline CDR1 reads GTSNPN; CDR2 reads SVGIG (reference sequence). V was trimmed by 1 base and J by 0 bases, leaving 8 bases between them. This CDR3 contains 14 residues. CDR3 nucleotides: TGTGCCTGGAGTGACGGCGGGAGCACAGATACGCAGTATTTT. Protein: CAWSDGGSTDTQYF.

The V call is TRBV7-2, the J call TRBJ2-1; TRBD1 agrees at 8 bases. CDR1 is SGHTA, CDR2 FQGNSA, per germline. Unmatched junction bases numbered 17, after V lost 5 bases and J lost 2 bases. This CDR3 region has 19 residues. CDR3: CASSIGQGGGIGPYNEQFF. CDR3 DNA: TGTGCCAGCAGCATTGGACAGGGCGGTGGGATAGGTCCCTACAATGAGCAGTTCTTC.

This sequence joins TRBV7-3 and TRBJ1-1, with no clear D. Trimming shortened V by 0 bases and J by 7 bases, and 6 bases separated the two germline ends. The CDR3 covers 12 residues. From germline, CDR1 is SGHTA and CDR2 FQGTGA. CDR3 residues: CASSLTPGEAFF. CDR3 DNA sequence: TGTGCCAGCAGCTTAACGCCCGGTGAAGCTTTCTTT.

This chain links TRBV27 with TRBJ2-3; 10 positions match TRBD2. CDR1 and CDR2 from the germline V gene are MNHEY and SMNVEV (reference sequence). The CDR3 sequence is 15 residues long. V was clipped by 4 bases and J by 10 bases; unmatched bases: 11. DNA for the CDR3: TGTGCCAGCAGTTCGAGCGGGGGGGGCCAAAGAGCGCAGTATTTT. Protein sequence: CASSSSGGGQRAQYF.

The genes are TRBV11-2 and TRBJ1-5, with 7 bases lining up with TRBD1. V shed 5 bases, J shed 7 bases, and the junction held 11 bases outside the gene matches. The CDR3 runs 15 residues. The germline V gene encodes CDR1 SGHAT and CDR2 FQNNGV. CDR3 in amino acids: CASSRRTGGDQPQHF. CDR3 DNA: TGTGCCAGCAGCCGACGGACAGGCGGCGACCAGCCCCAGCATTTT.

The chain couples TRBV7-9 to TRBJ1-1; 8 bases agree with TRBD1. The germline V gene has CDR1 SEHNR and CDR2 FQNEAQ (reference sequence). This CDR3 is 16 amino acids long. The V segment lost 4 bases and the J segment 3 bases; nucleotides outside the gene matches: 10. CDR3 sequence: CASSSLNRGMDTEAFF. CDR3 in DNA: TGTGCCAGCAGCTCACTTAACAGGGGGATGGACACTGAAGCTTTCTTT.

V usage is TRBV7-8 and J usage is TRBJ2-1; 7 bases are shared with TRBD2. The V gene end was trimmed by 4 bases and the J gene end by 5 bases; junction bases not matched to a gene: 8. This CDR3 spans 15 amino acids. Germline CDR1 is SGHVS and CDR2 is FQNEAQ. The CDR3 nucleotides read TGTGCCAGCAGCTGGGGCGGGAGTTACGACAATGAGCAGTTCTTC. Residues: CASSWGGSYDNEQFF.

The chain employs TRBV13 and TRBJ2-1; weak D call: TRBD1 (6 bases). The CDR3 is 15 amino acids. Germline CDR1 and CDR2: PRHDT and FYEKMQ (reference sequence). V was pared by 5 bases and J by 5 bases, with 16 bases between. The chain's CDR3 is CASSILRTAHNEQFF. CDR3 DNA: TGTGCCAGCAGCATCCTGAGGACAGCGCACAATGAGCAGTTCTTC.

This chain links TRBV5-1 with TRBJ2-7, with 7 bases identical to TRBD1. This CDR3 region has 13 residues. Germline V gene data show CDR1 as SGHRS and CDR2 as YFSETQ. The J segment lost 1 base and the V segment lost 4 bases, leaving 2 bases of the junction unmatched. CDR3 coding DNA: TGCGCCAGCAGCCTGGACAGGTCCTACGAGCAGTACTTC. Translating it yields CASSLDRSYEQYF.

The chain is built from TRBV9 and TRBJ1-1; TRBD1 is a possible D gene (6 bases). V was shortened by 0 bases and J by 4 bases, with 13 bases between the two germline ends. CDR1 and CDR2 (germline): SGDLS, YYNGEE. The CDR3 length is 15 residues. The CDR3 loop reads CASSVGGGASTEAFF. CDR3 nucleotides: TGTGCCAGCAGCGTAGGCGGGGGGGCGAGCACTGAAGCTTTCTTT.